This T cell receptor beta chain was obtained from a study of control samples from healthy donors and cancer patients. Profiled with immunoSEQ multiplex PCR; TCRdb holds only in-frame clones, not every one. Of 30,000 to 40,000 clones detected, approximately 90% appear once; the ten largest clones hold 1.6%. Trimming took off 1 base at V and 7 bases at J, with 13 bases between the two ends. This CDR3 spans 15 amino acids. The germline gives CDR1 LNHDA, CDR2 SQIVND (reference sequence). This clone has a handful of counts. Specimen: PBMCs. This sequence joins TRBV19 and TRBJ1-4; no definite D call. This clonotype originated in a woman between 40 and 55 years old with lung cancer. The CDR3 region is CASSIGGSWGEKLFF. Written as DNA, the CDR3 is TGTGCCAGTAGTATAGGTGGAAGTTGGGGTGAAAAACTGTTTTTT.